This T cell receptor (beta chain) was documented in a study of shared clonotypes between healthy human individuals. Method: immunoSEQ multiplex PCR; TCRdb's copy keeps in-frame clones and lacks some. The sample records more than 400,000 clones, approximately 80% being singletons. The length of the CDR3 is 15 residues. CDR1 LGHNA and CDR2 YSLEER come from the germline V gene. V was shortened by 0 bases and J by 5 bases, with 11 bases between the two germline ends. This clone was detected only once. The rearrangement uses TRBV4-3 and TRBJ1-5, with D possibly being TRBD1 (6 bases). The material sequenced was PBMCs. The sequence was obtained from a woman aged 35 to 49 in good health. Some clones in this sample may be carry-over from other donors' samples. CDR3 amino acids: CASSQENDRYQPQHF. Written as DNA, the CDR3 is TGCGCCAGCAGCCAAGAGAACGACAGGTATCAGCCCCAGCATTTT.